This T cell receptor (beta chain) emerged from a study of T cells in localized non-small cell lung cancer. Study-level findings and limits: Peak T cell clonality was found in uninvolved adjacent lung, exceeding tumor. Adjacent lung exhibited a median of about 50 among the 100 most abundant tumor clones. Investigators sequenced only a single tumor region, leaving heterogeneity possible.

This clone is categorized as medium-sized. Its antigen remains unidentified. The germline gives CDR1 SGHNT, CDR2 YENEEA. The V and J ends lost 1 base and 10 bases respectively, with 17 bases between them. The CDR3 sequence is 16 residues long. TCRdb's table, derived via immunoSEQ multiplex PCR, lists solely in-frame clones and lacks some. Of some 1,100 clones in the sample, 15% to 20% are singletons; the top ten hold 15% to 20%. Sequenced material: lung tumor tissue, taken before any cancer treatment. The gene calls are TRBV11-3 and TRBJ1-6; D call uncertain. This sequence was found in a woman aged 40 to 75 with stage II lung adenocarcinoma. In DNA, the CDR3 is TGTGCCAGCAGCTTAGGAAACGGCCCCCGAATCTCACCCCTCCACTTT. Translated, it gives CASSLGNGPRISPLHF.